These 5 T cell receptor beta chains were all obtained from the same sample, sequenced in a study of blood T cells in healthy people across ages. The use of a sample-barcoded 5' primer and a J-beta primer mix characterized a second PCR of about 6 to 12 cycles. Each CDR3 protein is one row after TCRdb ran MiXCR on the 5' RACE reads. The sample has some 560,000 distinct CDR3 sequences, 27% seen once. These sequences were also reported in another study, on T cells of mothers and their children.

Sequenced input: blood. The origin of the receptors is a boy aged 2 to 9 in good health.

This clonotype was seen ten or more times. V usage is TRBV20-1 and J usage is TRBJ2-5; 7 positions agree with TRBD1. Germline assignment: CDR1 DFQATT and CDR2 SNEGSKA (reference sequence). This CDR3 comprises 14 residues. V trimming: 3 bases; J trimming: 1 base; junction bases outside the gene matches: 5. As DNA, the CDR3 is TGCAGTGCTAGGGGGGACAGTTCCCAAGAGACCCAGTACTTC. Protein product: CSARGDSSQETQYF.

The chain carries TRBV24-1 and TRBJ2-1, with TRBD2 matching over 9 bases. Trimming cost V 4 bases and J 4 bases; bases outside gene matches: 7. CDR1 and CDR2 (germline): KGHDR, SFDVKD. The CDR3 extends over 16 amino acids. The CDR3 coding sequence is TGTGCCACCAGTGAGATGACTAGCGGACAATACAATGAGCAGTTCTTC. Its protein product is CATSEMTSGQYNEQFF.

The genes are TRBV4-3 and TRBJ2-6; D remains ambiguous. CDR3 length: 14 residues. The V end lost 4 bases, the J end lost 4 bases, and 8 bases lay between the germline ends. Germline CDR1 is LGHNA and CDR2 is YSLEER. The CDR3 DNA sequence: TGCGCCAGCAGCCTACAAAAGGGGGCCAACGTCCTGACTTTC. Its translation: CASSLQKGANVLTF.

This clonotype was observed at least ten times. This chain joins TRBV14 and TRBJ2-7; no firm D call. CDR3 size: 14 residues. The V gene's germline CDR1 is SGHDN and CDR2 FVKESK. Trimming pared 0 bases from V and 5 bases from J, leaving 11 bases between. Here the CDR3 reads CASSQENPWDEQYF. The DNA of the CDR3 is TGTGCCAGCAGCCAAGAAAATCCGTGGGACGAGCAGTACTTC.

This clonotype was recorded a few times. The chain is built from TRBV4-1 and TRBJ2-1; the D call may be TRBD1 or TRBD2 (5 bases each). V lost 3 bases and J 0 bases, leaving 12 bases between the germline ends. CDR3 length: 16 amino acids. Germline CDR1 and CDR2: MGHRA and YSYEKL. The CDR3 loop is CASSHPRERSYNEQFF. CDR3 nucleotides: TGCGCCAGCAGCCACCCCAGGGAGCGCTCCTACAATGAGCAGTTCTTC.